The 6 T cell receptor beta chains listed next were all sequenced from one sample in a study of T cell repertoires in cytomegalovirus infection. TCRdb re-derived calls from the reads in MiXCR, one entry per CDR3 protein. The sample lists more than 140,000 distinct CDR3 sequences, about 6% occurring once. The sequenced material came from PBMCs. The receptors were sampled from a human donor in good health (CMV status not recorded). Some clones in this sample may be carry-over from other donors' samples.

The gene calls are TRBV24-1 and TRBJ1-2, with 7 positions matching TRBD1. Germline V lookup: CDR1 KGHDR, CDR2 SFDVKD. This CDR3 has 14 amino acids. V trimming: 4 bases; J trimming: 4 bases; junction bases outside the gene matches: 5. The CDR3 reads CATSDPGQSYGYTF. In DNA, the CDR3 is TGTGCCACCAGTGACCCGGGACAGAGCTATGGCTACACCTTC.

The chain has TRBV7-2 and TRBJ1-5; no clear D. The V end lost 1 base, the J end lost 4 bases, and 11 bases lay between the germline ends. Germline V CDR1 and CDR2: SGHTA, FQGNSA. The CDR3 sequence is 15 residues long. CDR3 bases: TGTGCCAGCAGCTTAGAGCCAGGCCTAAATCAGCCCCAGCATTTT. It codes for CASSLEPGLNQPQHF.

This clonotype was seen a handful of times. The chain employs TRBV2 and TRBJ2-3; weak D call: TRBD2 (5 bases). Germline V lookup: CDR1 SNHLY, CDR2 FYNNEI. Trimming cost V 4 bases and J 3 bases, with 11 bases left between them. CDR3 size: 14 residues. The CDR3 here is CASSVGIGTDTQYF. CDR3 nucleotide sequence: TGTGCCAGCAGTGTCGGGATAGGGACAGATACGCAGTATTTT. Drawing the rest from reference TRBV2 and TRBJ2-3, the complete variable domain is EPEVTQTPSHQVTQMGQEVILRCVPISNHLYFYWYRQILGQKVEFLVSFYNNEISEKSEIFDDQFSVERPDGSNFTLKIRSTKLEDSAMYFCASSVGIGTDTQYFGPGTRLTVL.

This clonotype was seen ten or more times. The chain's CDR3 is CASSQDRGQGYYGYTF. CDR3 coding DNA: TGTGCCAGCAGCCAAGATCGAGGGCAGGGTTACTATGGCTACACCTTC. The chain has TRBV3-1 and TRBJ1-2, with D possibly TRBD1 on 5 matching bases. The V end was cut by 0 bases, the J end by 3 bases, with 14 bases between. The CDR3 loop spans 16 amino acids. Germline V gives CDR1 LGHDT, CDR2 YNNKEL (reference sequence).

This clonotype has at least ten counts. DNA for the CDR3: TGTGCCAGCAGCTTAGAGGCACGGGGGTCTTTAAACACTGAAGCTTTCTTT. It codes for CASSLEARGSLNTEAFF. The chain has TRBV7-8 and TRBJ1-1; D might be TRBD1 (5 bases). The CDR3 has 17 amino acids. Trimming removed 1 base at V and 2 bases at J, with 17 bases between. CDR1 and CDR2 from the germline V gene are SGHVS and FQNEAQ.

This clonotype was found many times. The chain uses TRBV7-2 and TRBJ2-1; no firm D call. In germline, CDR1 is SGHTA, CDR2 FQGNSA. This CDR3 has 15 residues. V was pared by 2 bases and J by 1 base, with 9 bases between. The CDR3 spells CASSLSLGSYNEQFF. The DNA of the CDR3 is TGTGCCAGCAGCTTAAGTCTGGGATCCTACAATGAGCAGTTCTTC.